The 28 T cell receptor beta chains below were found in one sample sequenced in a study of blood T cell repertoires in COVID-19. Profiled with immunoSEQ multiplex PCR; TCRdb holds only in-frame clones, not every one. The table has about 58,000 clones, approximately 91% seen once; the top ten hold around 15%. The sample comprised peripheral blood. The source of these receptors is an older woman with active COVID-19.

The V and J genes are TRBV19 and TRBJ2-7; tentatively, D is TRBD1 (6 bases). Germline assignment: CDR1 LNHDA and CDR2 SQIVND (reference sequence). V lost 3 bases and J lost 4, with 10 bases in between. The CDR3 is 13 amino acids. The CDR3 DNA sequence: TGTGCCAGTAGTATGGGGCAGGGGTACGAGCAGTACTTC. Residues: CASSMGQGYEQYF. Together with reference TRBV19 and TRBJ2-7, the CDR3 gives the full variable domain: DGGITQSPKYLFRKEGQNVTLSCEQNLNHDAMYWYRQDPGQGLRLIYYSQIVNDFQKGDIAEGYSVSREKKESFPLTVTSAQKNPTAFYLCASSMGQGYEQYFGPGTRLTVT.

V gene TRBV5-6 combines with J gene TRBJ1-3; possible D gene TRBD1, 6 bases. Germline-derived CDR1 and CDR2 are SGHDT and YYEEEE. This CDR3 contains 14 residues. V was pared by 4 bases and J by 4 bases, with 12 bases between. CDR3 DNA: TGTGCCAGCAGCCCGCGGGGGCCCGGAAACACCATATATTTT. Amino acids: CASSPRGPGNTIYF.

This chain joins TRBV4-2 and TRBJ2-3, with 12 positions matching TRBD2. Germline CDR1 LGHNA, CDR2 YNFKEQ. This CDR3 is built from 17 residues. The ends lost 0 bases at V and 2 bases at J; junction bases unmatched: 3. CDR3 nucleotide sequence: TGTGCCAGCAGCCAAGACCCTAGCGGGGGGGCCACAGATACGCAGTATTTT. This translates into CASSQDPSGGATDTQYF.

This sequence joins TRBV9 and TRBJ1-2; 7 nucleotides match TRBD1. The junction had 8 bases not matched to a gene; V was cut back by 0 bases and J by 6 bases. Per germline, CDR1 SGDLS and CDR2 YYNGEE. The CDR3 contains 15 residues. DNA of the CDR3: TGTGCCAGCAGCGTAGCTACCACAGGGGCGCATGGCTACACCTTC. It specifies CASSVATTGAHGYTF.

The rearrangement joins TRBV6-4 to TRBJ1-5; D remains ambiguous. The germline CDR1 and CDR2 sequences are MRHNA and SNTAGT. The germline V and J ends were trimmed by 3 bases and 4 bases, with 16 bases remaining between them. The CDR3 sequence is 16 residues long. The CDR3 DNA sequence: TGTGCCAGCAGTGATCGGGGTCGCAGAGGAAATCAGCCCCAGCATTTT. This sequence encodes CASSDRGRRGNQPQHF.

The genes are TRBV24-1 and TRBJ2-5, with 8 bases fitting TRBD2. Losses at the gene ends were 7 bases for V and 5 bases for J; bases not matched to a gene: 5. Germline lookup yields CDR1 KGHDR and CDR2 SFDVKD. There are 13 residues in the CDR3. CDR3 region: CATSGGADETQYF. In DNA, the CDR3 is TGTGCCACCAGCGGGGGGGCCGATGAGACCCAGTACTTC.

The genes are TRBV7-9 and TRBJ2-1; 9 positions agree with TRBD2. Unmatched junction bases numbered 9, after V lost 3 bases and J lost 0 bases. The CDR3 loop spans 18 amino acids. Germline lookup yields CDR1 SEHNR and CDR2 FQNEAQ (reference sequence). The CDR3: CASSFIGGGGASYNEQFF. The CDR3 region has the DNA TGTGCCAGCAGCTTCATCGGTGGCGGGGGGGCCTCCTACAATGAGCAGTTCTTC. Looking up the rest from reference TRBV7-9 and TRBJ2-1 gives the full variable domain: DTGVSQNPRHKITKRGQNVTFRCDPISEHNRLYWYRQTLGQGPEFLTYFQNEAQLEKSRLLSDRFSAERPKGSFSTLEIQRTEQGDSAMYLCASSFIGGGGASYNEQFFGPGTRLTVL.

The chain employs TRBV20-1 and TRBJ1-2, with 11 bases that match TRBD1. The CDR3 contains 14 residues. CDR1 is DFQATT and CDR2 is SNEGSKA in the germline V gene (reference sequence). The V gene end was trimmed by 3 bases and the J gene end by 3 bases; junction bases not matched to a gene: 3. The CDR3 spells CSASGDRGYYGYTF. DNA of the CDR3: TGCAGTGCTAGTGGGGACAGGGGGTACTATGGCTACACCTTC.

This chain connects TRBV7-8 to TRBJ2-1; 8 nucleotides match TRBD2. This CDR3 has 12 amino acids. Germline V CDR1 and CDR2: SGHVS, FQNEAQ. J was trimmed by 9 bases and V by 5 bases; bases with no gene match: 3. CDR3 amino acids: CASSNRGGEQFF. CDR3 in DNA: TGTGCCAGCAGCAACCGGGGGGGTGAGCAGTTCTTC.

In this sample, this clone turned up once. The chain joins TRBV7-9 to TRBJ1-1; 7 bases match TRBD1. CDR3 length equals 14 residues. The V and J ends lost 1 base and 7 bases, in that order; junction bases with no gene match: 6. In germline, CDR1 is SEHNR, CDR2 FQNEAQ (reference sequence). The chain's CDR3 is CASSLDGQVYEAFF. The CDR3 DNA reads TGTGCCAGCAGCTTAGATGGACAGGTCTATGAAGCTTTCTTT.

The gene calls are TRBV5-1 and TRBJ1-2, with D perhaps matching TRBD1 (5 bases). Looked up from germline, CDR1 is SGHRS and CDR2 is YFSETQ. V lost 4 bases and J lost 4, with 14 bases in between. This CDR3 comprises 14 residues. DNA for the CDR3: TGCGCCAGCAGCGGGCAGGGCGAGCTCTATGGCTACACCTTC. Protein product: CASSGQGELYGYTF.

The rearrangement links TRBV7-3 to TRBJ2-3; 10 nucleotides align to TRBD2. V lost 3 bases and J lost 2; bases outside the gene matches: 5. This CDR3 is 16 amino acids long. Germline CDR1 reads SGHTA; CDR2 reads FQGTGA. The DNA of the CDR3 is TGTGCCAGCAGCTTCGGTACTAGCGGGGACACAGATACGCAGTATTTT. It is translated as CASSFGTSGDTDTQYF.

V and J are TRBV7-2 and TRBJ2-7; 12 positions agree with TRBD1. J lost 2 bases, V lost 5 bases, and 4 bases had no gene match. The CDR3 covers 15 residues. CDR1 SGHTA and CDR2 FQGNSA come from the germline V gene. CDR3 region: CASSPGTGGPYEQYF. The DNA of the CDR3 is TGTGCCAGCAGCCCCGGGACAGGGGGCCCCTACGAGCAGTACTTC.

The chain joins TRBV10-2 to TRBJ1-1, with a tentative D call TRBD1 (6 bases). The CDR3 is 13 amino acids. Trimming left V 4 bases short and J 10 bases short, with 16 bases between. Germline CDR1 and CDR2: WSHSY and SAAADI. The CDR3 DNA sequence: TGCGCCAGCAGTGTACAGGGTGTTAGGGGAGCTTTCTTT. It translates to CASSVQGVRGAFF.

This chain links TRBV30 with TRBJ1-2; D is possibly TRBD1 (5 bases). V was shortened by 4 bases and J by 3 bases, with 15 bases between the two germline ends. CDR3 length: 14 amino acids. Germline V gene lookup returns CDR1 GTSNPN and CDR2 SVGIG (reference sequence). Here the CDR3 reads CAWTLGGSDYGYTF. As DNA, the CDR3 is TGTGCCTGGACACTGGGGGGGTCGGACTATGGCTACACCTTC.

This chain joins TRBV4-1 and TRBJ1-2; 10 bases agree with TRBD1. V dropped 3 bases and J dropped 8; count of bases not matched to a gene: 6. Germline V gene sequence: CDR1 MGHRA, CDR2 YSYEKL. The CDR3 length is 14 residues. CDR3 nucleotide sequence: TGCGCCAGCAGCCATGCCGGGACAGGGGAGGGCTACACCTTC. Translating it yields CASSHAGTGEGYTF.

This clone was recorded only once. The chain has TRBV6-5 and TRBJ1-1, with 8 bases aligning to TRBD1. The V gene end was trimmed by 6 bases and the J gene end by 5 bases; junction bases not matched to a gene: 5. This CDR3 has 13 residues. Germline CDR1 and CDR2: MNHEY and SVGAGI. CDR3 region: CASSRRGLTEAFF. The CDR3 DNA is TGTGCCAGCAGCCGCAGGGGGCTGACTGAAGCTTTCTTT.

The V call is TRBV3-1 (or the pseudogene TRBV3-2), the J call TRBJ2-2; possibly TRBD2 for D (7 bases). This CDR3 is built from 15 residues. The V end was cut by 4 bases, the J end by 7 bases, with 16 bases between. In germline, CDR1 is LGHDT, CDR2 YNNKEL (reference sequence). The CDR3 DNA reads as TGTGCCAGCAGCCGTGGGGGGGCACGGGTCGGGGAGCTGTTTTTT. Residues: CASSRGGARVGELFF.

J is TRBJ2-3 and V is TRBV20-1; TRBD2 matches 8 bases. The CDR3 spans 15 residues. The V segment lost 3 bases and the J segment 2 bases; nucleotides outside the gene matches: 7. Germline CDR1 DFQATT, CDR2 SNEGSKA (reference sequence). The CDR3 nucleotides are TGCAGTGCTAGTCCGCTAGCGGGCGTCACAGATACGCAGTATTTT. It translates to CSASPLAGVTDTQYF.

The chain carries TRBV7-2 and TRBJ1-5; the match to TRBD1 covers 8 bases. This CDR3 spans 16 amino acids. V shed 5 bases, J shed 3 bases, and the junction held 9 bases outside the gene matches. Germline V gene lookup returns CDR1 SGHTA and CDR2 FQGNSA. Here the CDR3 reads CASSVTGAGNNQPQHF. In nucleotides, the CDR3 is TGTGCCAGCAGCGTGACAGGGGCGGGTAACAATCAGCCCCAGCATTTT.

The chain couples TRBV7-9 to TRBJ1-2, with 8 bases identical to TRBD1. The length of the CDR3 is 15 residues. V lost 1 base to trimming and J lost 1 base; unmatched junction nucleotides: 2. The germline CDR1 and CDR2 sequences are SEHNR and FQNEAQ (reference sequence). CDR3 nucleotides: TGTGCCAGCAGCTTAGGCAGGGGGCTTAACTATGGCTACACCTTC. Translation: CASSLGRGLNYGYTF.

V is TRBV5-6 and J is TRBJ1-5; D not certain. Trimming took off 0 bases at V and 1 base at J, with 5 bases between the two ends. Germline-derived CDR1 and CDR2 are SGHDT and YYEEEE. The CDR3 spans 14 residues. This chain's CDR3 is CASSLGQSNQPQHF. Written as DNA, the CDR3 is TGTGCCAGCAGCTTGGGGCAGAGCAATCAGCCCCAGCATTTT.

The chain combines TRBV9 with TRBJ1-1; 9 nucleotides line up with TRBD1. Unmatched junction bases numbered 9, after V lost 4 bases and J lost 5 bases. CDR1 and CDR2 (germline): SGDLS, YYNGEE. There are 15 residues in the CDR3. The CDR3 reads CASSPNRGRGTEAFF. The CDR3 nucleotides read TGTGCCAGCAGCCCAAACAGGGGGCGGGGGACTGAAGCTTTCTTT.

This clone was recorded only once. The rearrangement uses TRBV5-1 and TRBJ2-3, with TRBD1 matching 9 bases. CDR3 length: 14 amino acids. CDR1 is SGHRS, CDR2 YFSETQ, per germline. V gave up 10 bases and J gave up 4 bases; unmatched junction bases: 10. This CDR3 is CASTGTGSPDTQYF. The CDR3 nucleotides read TGCGCCTCCACCGGGACAGGGTCACCAGATACGCAGTATTTT.

This sequence joins TRBV5-4 and TRBJ1-1; no firm D call. V shed 3 bases and J shed 7 bases, with 16 bases lying between them. The CDR3 covers 14 residues. Germline CDR1 and CDR2: SGHNT and YYREEE (reference sequence). In DNA form, the CDR3 reads TGTGCCAGCAGCTCCCGCCAGGAGGGCATTGAAGCTTTCTTT. Its translation is CASSSRQEGIEAFF.

This clone occurred once. This chain connects TRBV4-3 to TRBJ2-3; D is possibly TRBD1 (6 bases). The CDR3 runs to 15 residues. V was cut by 1 base and J by 3 bases, with 11 bases left in between. Looked up from germline, CDR1 is LGHNA and CDR2 is YSLEER. The CDR3 protein is CASSQVNRATDTQYF. The CDR3 DNA is TGCGCCAGCAGCCAAGTTAACAGGGCAACAGATACGCAGTATTTT.

V is TRBV12-5 and J is TRBJ2-5; 8 bases are a match to TRBD1. The germline V gene encodes CDR1 LGHNT and CDR2 FRNRAP. There are 14 residues in the CDR3. V was pared by 5 bases and J by 3 bases, with 5 bases of the junction left unmatched. The CDR3 spells CASGPDRAEETQYF. CDR3 DNA sequence: TGTGCTAGTGGTCCGGACAGGGCCGAAGAGACCCAGTACTTC. Variable domain in full (rest from reference TRBV12-5 and TRBJ2-5): DARVTQTPRHKVTEMGQEVTMRCQPILGHNTVFWYRQTMMQGLELLAYFRNRAPLDDSGMPKDRFSAEMPDATLATLKIQPSEPRDSAVYFCASGPDRAEETQYFGPGTRLLVL.

This clone showed up just once. The rearrangement links TRBV5-1 to TRBJ2-3; TRBD2 agrees at 9 bases. Per germline, CDR1 SGHRS and CDR2 YFSETQ. The CDR3 has 15 residues. After removal of 3 bases from V and 4 bases from J, the junction contained 6 bases not matched to a gene. The CDR3 coding sequence is TGCGCCAGCAGCTCTCAGGGGACTAGCCCAGATACGCAGTATTTT. Residues: CASSSQGTSPDTQYF.